The 19 T cell receptor beta chains listed next were all sequenced from one sample in a study of T-cell memory formation after mild COVID-19. MiXCR, run by TCRdb on the 5' RACE reads, gives a single entry per CDR3 protein. The data show 35,000 to 55,000 distinct CDR3 sequences, roughly 9.8% seen once. Sequenced: PBMCs or a T cell subset sorted from them (not recorded which). All receptors derive from an adult woman who had mild COVID-19 (a few samples of this study predate the infection). Cell type and time point are not known.

In this sample, this clonotype turned up many times. This sequence joins TRBV10-3 and TRBJ2-1; 8 nucleotides align to TRBD1. CDR1 is ENHRY and CDR2 is SYGVKD in the germline V gene. V shed 7 bases, J shed 9 bases, and the junction held 8 bases outside the gene matches. This CDR3 region has 13 residues. CDR3 coding DNA: TGTGCCATCAAAAACGACAGGGGTACTGAGCAGTTCTTC. It encodes CAIKNDRGTEQFF.

This clonotype was observed a few times. The V gene is TRBV10-3, the J gene TRBJ1-3; D is ambiguous. Germline CDR1 ENHRY, CDR2 SYGVKD. The CDR3 has 12 amino acids. The CDR3 sequence: CGVGLLGNTIYF. The CDR3 DNA reads as TGTGGGGTTGGACTCCTTGGAAACACCATATATTTT.

The chain joins TRBV2 to TRBJ2-3, with D possibly being TRBD1 or TRBD2 (7 bases each). This CDR3 is 14 amino acids long. Germline CDR1 is SNHLY and CDR2 is FYNNEI. V lost 8 bases and J 1 base, leaving 13 bases between the germline ends. In DNA, the CDR3 is TGTGCCAGCCAGGGGGGGATTGGCACAGATACGCAGTATTTT. Translating it yields CASQGGIGTDTQYF.

This clonotype was detected a few times. The CDR3 DNA follows: TGTGCCAGCAGTCGGACAGGGGGAGCGGGAGGGCCCAGAATAAGGAATGAGCAGTTCTTC. Protein: CASSRTGGAGGPRIRNEQFF. The chain carries TRBV2 and TRBJ2-1; D is tentatively TRBD1 or TRBD2 (10 bases each). The CDR3 is made up of 20 amino acids. V lost 5 bases to trimming and J lost 7 bases, with 33 bases between them. Germline V gives CDR1 SNHLY, CDR2 FYNNEI.

This clonotype showed up just a few times. V is TRBV7-2 and J is TRBJ2-1; tentative D call: TRBD2 (5 bases). Trimming removed 1 base from V and 3 bases from J, with 10 bases in between. Germline CDR1 and CDR2: SGHTA and FQGNSA. The CDR3 runs 15 residues. The CDR3 region is CASSLEGRGYNEQFF. The DNA for the CDR3 is TGTGCCAGCAGCTTAGAGGGTCGGGGCTACAATGAGCAGTTCTTC.

The genes are TRBV7-9 and TRBJ1-2; no clear D gene. The germline gives CDR1 SEHNR, CDR2 FQNEAQ (reference sequence). V was clipped by 3 bases and J by 4 bases, with 12 bases between them. The CDR3 covers 14 residues. The CDR3 coding sequence is TGTGCCAGCAGCTTGGACCTAAATATCTATGGCTACACCTTC. Protein product: CASSLDLNIYGYTF.

In this sample, this clonotype turned up a few times. This chain links TRBV15 with TRBJ1-1; no clear D. The V gene's germline CDR1 is LNHNV and CDR2 YYDKDF (reference sequence). This CDR3 is 14 amino acids long. V lost 0 bases to trimming and J lost 4 bases, with 9 bases between them. CDR3 coding DNA: TGTGCCACCAGCAGAGATCACTCAGCCACTGAAGCTTTCTTT. It is translated as CATSRDHSATEAFF.

This clonotype was counted at least ten times. This chain links TRBV19 with TRBJ1-5; no firm D call. Germline V gene data show CDR1 as LNHDA and CDR2 as SQIVND (reference sequence). Trimming shortened V by 6 bases and J by 2 bases, and 14 bases separated the two germline ends. The CDR3 consists of 15 residues. CDR3 residues: CASSPASIGNQPQHF. CDR3 DNA: TGTGCCAGTAGCCCCGCCAGTATTGGCAATCAGCCCCAGCATTTT.

The sample holds a few counts of this clonotype. The CDR3 nucleotides are TGCAGCGTGGGGGACCAAGTTGGGTCTGAAGCTTTCTTT. Translated, it gives CSVGDQVGSEAFF. The rearrangement joins TRBV29-1 to TRBJ1-1, with a tentative D call TRBD1 (5 bases). Germline CDR1 and CDR2: SQVTM and ANQGSEA. The CDR3 contains 13 residues. V was pared by 6 bases and J by 6 bases, with 17 bases between. The variable domain in full, completed from reference TRBV29-1 and TRBJ1-1, reads SAVISQKPSRDICQRGTSLTIQCQVDSQVTMMFWYRQQPGQSLTLIATANQGSEATYESGFVIDKFPISRPNLTFSTLTVSNMSPEDSSIYLCSVGDQVGSEAFFGQGTRLTVV.

This clonotype occurred many times. The chain couples TRBV29-1 to TRBJ2-4; the D gene could be TRBD1 or TRBD2 (5 bases each). The CDR3 is made up of 13 amino acids. CDR1 and CDR2 (germline): SQVTM, ANQGSEA. V was cut by 4 bases and J by 12 bases, with 19 bases left in between. CDR3 sequence: CSVAEGTGRHQYF. The CDR3 DNA follows: TGCAGCGTTGCCGAGGGGACGGGGAGACATCAGTACTTC.

In its sample, this clonotype was seen many times. This chain connects TRBV20-1 to TRBJ1-5; the match to TRBD1 covers 8 bases. CDR1 and CDR2 from the germline V gene are DFQATT and SNEGSKA (reference sequence). Unmatched junction bases numbered 12, after V lost 6 bases and J lost 2 bases. The CDR3 totals 16 residues. Here the CDR3 reads CSATDRGIYGNQPQHF. CDR3 bases: TGCAGTGCCACCGACAGGGGAATTTATGGCAATCAGCCCCAGCATTTT.

This clonotype has a count of ten or more. The chain employs TRBV20-1 and TRBJ2-1, with 10 bases matching TRBD2. Germline-derived CDR1 and CDR2 are DFQATT and SNEGSKA (reference sequence). V lost 3 bases to trimming and J lost 8 bases; unmatched junction nucleotides: 16. The length of the CDR3 is 17 residues. This CDR3 reads CSASLLAGEAAAHEQFF. DNA for the CDR3: TGCAGTGCTAGTCTCCTAGCGGGAGAAGCAGCGGCACATGAGCAGTTCTTC.

The V call is TRBV7-2, the J call TRBJ2-3; 10 bases match TRBD2. Trimming removed 6 bases from V and 0 bases from J; junction bases left unmatched: 3. CDR1 is SGHTA, CDR2 FQGNSA, per germline. The CDR3 extends over 15 amino acids. CDR3 sequence reads: CASRSSGSSTDTQYF. The DNA for the CDR3 is TGTGCCAGCAGATCTAGCGGGAGCAGCACAGATACGCAGTATTTT.

The genes are TRBV4-3 and TRBJ2-7; the match to TRBD2 covers 8 bases. V dropped 0 bases and J dropped 3; count of bases not matched to a gene: 10. The CDR3 length is 17 residues. Per the germline V gene, CDR1 is LGHNA and CDR2 is YSLEER. The CDR3 spells CASSQDSDPAGDYEQYF. In DNA form, the CDR3 reads TGCGCCAGCAGCCAAGATTCAGATCCAGCGGGGGACTACGAGCAGTACTTC.

This clonotype was found a few times. The V call is TRBV18, the J call TRBJ1-1; D not resolved. The CDR3 sequence is 13 residues long. The V gene lost 0 bases and the J gene lost 8 bases, with 10 bases spanning the gap. In germline, CDR1 is KGHSH, CDR2 LQKENI. The CDR3 sequence: CASSPPDPTEAFF. The CDR3 coding sequence is TGTGCCAGCTCACCACCAGACCCCACAGAAGCTTTCTTT.

The chain links TRBV18 to TRBJ2-2; weak D call: TRBD2 (6 bases). The ends were cut back, 4 bases at V and 3 bases at J, with 15 bases in the middle. The CDR3 contains 16 residues. Germline assignment: CDR1 KGHSH and CDR2 LQKENI. CDR3 bases: TGTGCCAGCTCACAACCTACACTAGCATACACCGGGGAGCTGTTTTTT. Amino acids: CASSQPTLAYTGELFF.

The sample holds many counts of this clonotype. The chain couples TRBV30 to TRBJ2-7; a possible D gene is TRBD2 (5 bases). Deletions cut 0 bases from V and 1 base from J, with 7 bases between. This CDR3 spans 13 amino acids. CDR1 is GTSNPN and CDR2 is SVGIG in the germline V gene (reference sequence). The CDR3 loop is CAWSVGRSYEQYF. CDR3 in DNA: TGTGCCTGGAGTGTGGGGAGATCCTACGAGCAGTACTTC.

The chain couples TRBV20-1 to TRBJ1-1; 9 bases fit TRBD1. The germline CDR1 and CDR2 sequences are DFQATT and SNEGSKA (reference sequence). The CDR3 sequence is 13 residues long. Germline trimming cut 3 bases from V and 5 bases from J; bases unmatched to any gene: 4. This CDR3 is CSARRDRETEAFF. CDR3 bases: TGCAGTGCTAGGAGGGACAGGGAAACTGAAGCTTTCTTT.

Many counts were recorded for this clonotype. The rearrangement uses TRBV5-1 and TRBJ2-3; 8 nucleotides agree with TRBD1. Germline V lookup: CDR1 SGHRS, CDR2 YFSETQ. This CDR3 has 14 amino acids. V lost 4 bases, J lost 3 bases, and 4 bases stayed unmatched. The CDR3 DNA follows: TGCGCCAGCAGCAAGGACAGGGAGACAGATACGCAGTATTTT. Amino acid sequence: CASSKDRETDTQYF.